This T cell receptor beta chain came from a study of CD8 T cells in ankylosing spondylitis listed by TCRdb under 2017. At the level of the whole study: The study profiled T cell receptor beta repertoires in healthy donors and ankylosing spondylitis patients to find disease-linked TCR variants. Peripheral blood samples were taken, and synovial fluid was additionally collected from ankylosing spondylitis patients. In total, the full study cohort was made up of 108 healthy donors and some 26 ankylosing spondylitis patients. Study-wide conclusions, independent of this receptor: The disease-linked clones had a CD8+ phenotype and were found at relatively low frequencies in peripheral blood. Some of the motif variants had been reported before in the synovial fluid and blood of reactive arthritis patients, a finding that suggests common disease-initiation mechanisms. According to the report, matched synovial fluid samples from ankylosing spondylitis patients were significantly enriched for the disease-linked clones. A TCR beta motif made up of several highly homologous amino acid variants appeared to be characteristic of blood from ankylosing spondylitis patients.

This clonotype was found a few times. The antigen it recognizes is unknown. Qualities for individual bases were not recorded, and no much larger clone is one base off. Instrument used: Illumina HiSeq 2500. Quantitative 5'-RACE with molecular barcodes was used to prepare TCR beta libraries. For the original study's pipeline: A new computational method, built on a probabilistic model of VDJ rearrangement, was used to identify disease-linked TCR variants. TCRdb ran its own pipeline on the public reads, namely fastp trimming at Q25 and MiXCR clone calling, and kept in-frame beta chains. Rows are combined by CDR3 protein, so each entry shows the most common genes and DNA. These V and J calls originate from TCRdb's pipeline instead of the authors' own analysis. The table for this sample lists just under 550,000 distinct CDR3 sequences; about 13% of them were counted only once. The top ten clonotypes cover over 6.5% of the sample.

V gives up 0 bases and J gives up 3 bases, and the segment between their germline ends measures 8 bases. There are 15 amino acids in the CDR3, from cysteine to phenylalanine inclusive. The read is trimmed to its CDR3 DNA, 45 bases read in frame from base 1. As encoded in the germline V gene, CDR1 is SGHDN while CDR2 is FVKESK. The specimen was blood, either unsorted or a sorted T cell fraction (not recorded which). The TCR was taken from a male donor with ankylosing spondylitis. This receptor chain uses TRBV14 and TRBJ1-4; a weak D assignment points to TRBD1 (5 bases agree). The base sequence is TGTGCCAGCAGCCAAGATTGGGGGGCTAATGAAAAACTGTTTTTT. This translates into CASSQDWGANEKLFF.